The next 3 T cell receptor beta chains were all read from a single sample in a study of shared clonotypes between healthy human individuals. Only in-frame clones appear in the TCRdb table, and some are missing; sequencing was by immunoSEQ multiplex PCR. The sample includes approximately 740,000 clones, less than 85% of them seen just once. Material for sequencing was memory CD4+ T cells sorted from blood. The subset here: CD45RA-negative fraction. The receptors come from a woman aged 25 to 45 in good health.

The CDR3 spells CASYDTSGKYNEQFF. CDR3 in DNA: TGTGCCAGTTACGATACTAGCGGGAAGTACAATGAGCAGTTCTTC. This chain connects TRBV19 to TRBJ2-1; TRBD2 matches at 10 bases. Germline V lookup: CDR1 LNHDA, CDR2 SQIVND (reference sequence). With 8 bases clipped from V and 4 bases from J, the junction kept 8 bases outside the gene matches. This CDR3 has 15 residues.

This chain links TRBV4-1 with TRBJ1-1, with D perhaps TRBD1 (5 bases). The V gene lost 7 bases and the J gene lost 0 bases, with 12 bases spanning the gap. The germline CDR1 and CDR2 sequences are MGHRA and YSYEKL. CDR3 length: 14 amino acids. CDR3 DNA: TGCGCCAGCACCGGACGGGGCTTGAACACTGAAGCTTTCTTT. Amino acids: CASTGRGLNTEAFF.

The chain is built from TRBV19 and TRBJ1-3; no firm D call. This CDR3 is 15 amino acids long. Trimming took 1 base from V and 6 from J, leaving 13 bases between them. Germline-derived CDR1 and CDR2 are LNHDA and SQIVND (reference sequence). The DNA for the CDR3 is TGTGCCAGTAGTATAGGACGCGACGGAACAAACACCATATATTTT. This gives the protein CASSIGRDGTNTIYF.